The 2 T cell receptor beta chains given below trace back to one sample, sequenced in a study of T cell responses to AZD1222 COVID-19 vaccine. Assay: immunoSEQ multiplex PCR; the TCRdb copy retains only in-frame clones and omits some. This sample yields 100,000 or so clones, of which about 85% are seen a single time; just under 3% belongs to the top ten. The sequenced sample was peripheral blood, obtained on day 0 of AZD1222 vaccination. All receptors derive from an adult in good health.

This chain connects TRBV29-1 to TRBJ1-3; the D gene is possibly TRBD1 (5 bases). The germline gives CDR1 SQVTM, CDR2 ANQGSEA. This CDR3 is built from 14 residues. The V gene lost 4 bases and the J gene lost 0 bases, with 10 bases spanning the gap. The DNA of the CDR3 is TGCAGCGTTGGATGGGGCCTCTCTGGAAACACCATATATTTT. Its translation: CSVGWGLSGNTIYF. The whole variable domain, remainder taken from reference TRBV29-1 and TRBJ1-3, is SAVISQKPSRDICQRGTSLTIQCQVDSQVTMMFWYRQQPGQSLTLIATANQGSEATYESGFVIDKFPISRPNLTFSTLTVSNMSPEDSSIYLCSVGWGLSGNTIYFGEGSWLTVV.

This clone was observed a single time. This chain links TRBV19 with TRBJ1-2; the D gene is possibly TRBD1 (6 bases). Trimming left V 5 bases short and J 7 bases short, with 17 bases between. The CDR3 runs 14 residues. Germline V CDR1 and CDR2: LNHDA, SQIVND (reference sequence). The CDR3 loop is CASSPYRESSGYTF. The CDR3 DNA reads as TGTGCCAGTAGTCCGTACAGGGAGTCGAGTGGCTACACCTTC.